This T cell receptor beta chain was retrieved from a study of blood T cells in healthy people across ages. Study-wide results and limits: Conclusively comparing naive with antigen-experienced cells was impossible with unsorted PBMCs.

With V trimmed by 3 bases and J by 7 bases, 2 bases remained unmatched. The V gene's germline CDR1 is SQVTM and CDR2 ANQGSEA. The CDR3 loop spans 12 amino acids. Details on this clonotype: Its cognate antigen is unknown.

Combining a sample-barcoded 5' primer with a J-beta primer mix, a second PCR ran for roughly 7 to 12 cycles. MiXCR was run by TCRdb on the 5' RACE reads, yielding one entry per CDR3 protein. Of 900,000 to 950,000 distinct CDR3 sequences detected, about 29% appear once; the ten largest clones hold roughly 10%. The sample was also reused in another study, on T cells of mothers and their children. From that paper: With unrelated pairs as the comparison, related mother-child pairs had a slightly higher overlap that was not significant. Detection of persistent microchimeric T cell clones did not occur.

This TCR came from a woman in her thirties or forties in good health. Sequencing used blood. J is TRBJ2-5 and V is TRBV29-1, with 10 bases aligning to TRBD2. This CDR3 reads CSVDERGGTQYF. The CDR3 nucleotides are TGCAGCGTTGATGAGCGGGGGGGGACCCAGTACTTC.